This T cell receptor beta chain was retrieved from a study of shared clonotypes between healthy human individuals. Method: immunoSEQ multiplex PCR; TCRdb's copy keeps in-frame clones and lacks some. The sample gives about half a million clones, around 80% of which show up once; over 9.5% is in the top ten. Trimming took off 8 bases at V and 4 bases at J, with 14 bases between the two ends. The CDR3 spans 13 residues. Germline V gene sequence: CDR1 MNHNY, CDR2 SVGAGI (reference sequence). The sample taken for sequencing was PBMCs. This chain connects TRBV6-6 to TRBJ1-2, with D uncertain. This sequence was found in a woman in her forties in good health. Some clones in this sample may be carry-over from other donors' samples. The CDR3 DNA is TGTGCCAGCTACCCACGGCTCTCCTATGGCTACACCTTC. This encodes CASYPRLSYGYTF.